The 26 T cell receptor beta chains presented below share a single source sample, sequenced in a study of T cell responses to AZD1222 COVID-19 vaccine. Libraries were prepared by immunoSEQ multiplex PCR; TCRdb keeps only in-frame clonotypes and omits some of them. This sample has some 110,000 clones; around 83% occur once, and the top ten carry just under 4.5%. Sequencing used peripheral blood, obtained 28 days after the second AZD1222 dose. The source is an adult who received the AZD1222 COVID-19 vaccine.

The chain links TRBV24-1 to TRBJ2-5; D is unresolved. Trimming removed 2 bases from V and 1 base from J, with 10 bases in between. This CDR3 is 15 amino acids long. Looked up from germline, CDR1 is KGHDR and CDR2 is SFDVKD. The CDR3 is CATSDSWTTQETQYF. The DNA for the CDR3 is TGTGCCACCAGTGATTCTTGGACCACCCAAGAGACCCAGTACTTC.

The chain carries TRBV5-5 and TRBJ1-1; D not resolved. This CDR3 region has 11 residues. The ends were cut back, 4 bases at V and 5 bases at J, with 6 bases in the middle. Germline CDR1 is SGHKS and CDR2 is YYEKEE (reference sequence). In DNA form, the CDR3 reads TGTGCCAGCAGCCCTAAAACTGAAGCTTTCTTT. This gives the protein CASSPKTEAFF. Combining the CDR3 with reference TRBV5-5 and TRBJ1-1 gives the whole variable domain DAGVTQSPTHLIKTRGQQVTLRCSPISGHKSVSWYQQVLGQGPQFIFQYYEKEERGRGNFPDRFSARQFPNYSSELNVNALLLGDSALYLCASSPKTEAFFGQGTRLTVV.

The chain links TRBV3-1 (or the pseudogene TRBV3-2) to TRBJ1-6; D call uncertain. V was pared by 1 base and J by 7 bases, with 5 bases between. CDR1 and CDR2 (germline): LGHDT, YNNKEL (reference sequence). The CDR3 is 13 amino acids. The CDR3: CASSQARNSPLHF. In DNA form, the CDR3 reads TGTGCCAGCAGCCAAGCCAGGAATTCACCCCTCCACTTT.

The CDR3 protein is CASSDRGGNQPQHF. The CDR3 coding sequence is TGTGCCAGCAGCGACCGGGGGGGGAATCAGCCCCAGCATTTT. The chain is built from TRBV6-5 and TRBJ1-5, with a possible D match to TRBD1 (5 bases). With 6 bases removed from V and 4 bases from J, the gap between germline ends came to 13 bases. Germline CDR1 MNHEY, CDR2 SVGAGI. The CDR3 loop spans 14 amino acids.

The J gene is TRBJ1-5, the V gene TRBV11-2, with 7 bases aligning to TRBD1. The CDR3 is 16 amino acids. V shed 5 bases, J shed 4 bases, and the junction held 11 bases outside the gene matches. Germline V gene sequence: CDR1 SGHAT, CDR2 FQNNGV. The chain's CDR3 is CASSPGPDRPNQPQHF. The CDR3 DNA reads as TGTGCCAGCAGCCCCGGACCGGACAGGCCGAATCAGCCCCAGCATTTT.

V is TRBV24-1 and J is TRBJ2-3; perhaps TRBD1 as D (5 bases). The CDR3 spans 13 residues. Germline CDR1 KGHDR, CDR2 SFDVKD. V was cut by 6 bases and J by 6 bases, with 12 bases left in between. CDR3 loop: CATSPQRGDTQYF. The DNA of the CDR3 is TGTGCCACCAGTCCCCAAAGGGGTGATACGCAGTATTTT.

This clone appeared once. The V call is TRBV4-2, the J call TRBJ2-1; tentatively, D is TRBD1 or TRBD2 (5 bases each). From germline, CDR1 is LGHNA and CDR2 YNFKEQ. Trimming took 5 bases from V and 2 from J, leaving 13 bases between them. The CDR3 is 15 residues long. The CDR3 coding sequence is TGTGCCAGCAGCGTACCCGGGACGGCCTACAATGAGCAGTTCTTC. The encoded protein is CASSVPGTAYNEQFF.

This chain joins TRBV12-3 or TRBV12-4 and TRBJ2-1; D call uncertain. V was shortened by 6 bases and J by 9 bases, with 9 bases between the two germline ends. The CDR3 has 11 amino acids. Here the CDR3 DNA reads TGTGCCAGCAGCGTGGTGGGTGAGCAGTTCTTC. This encodes CASSVVGEQFF.

The rearrangement joins TRBV5-1 to TRBJ2-1, with TRBD1 matching over 7 bases. The CDR3 spans 16 residues. V lost 1 base to trimming and J lost 0 bases; unmatched junction nucleotides: 4. The germline gives CDR1 SGHRS, CDR2 YFSETQ. The CDR3 sequence is CASSLTAGGSYNEQFF. DNA for the CDR3: TGCGCCAGCAGCTTGACGGCAGGGGGCTCCTACAATGAGCAGTTCTTC. Full variable domain (remainder filled in from reference TRBV5-1 and TRBJ2-1): KAGVTQTPRYLIKTRGQQVTLSCSPISGHRSVSWYQQTPGQGLQFLFEYFSETQRNKGNFPGRFSGRQFSNSRSEMNVSTLELGDSALYLCASSLTAGGSYNEQFFGPGTRLTVL.

This chain connects TRBV28 to TRBJ1-2; tentative D call: TRBD1 (5 bases). The CDR3 is 13 residues long. Deletions cut 3 bases from V and 3 bases from J, with 8 bases between. CDR1 is MDHEN, CDR2 SYDVKM, per germline. In nucleotides, the CDR3 is TGTGCCAGCAGTTTCGGGGGGGACTATGGCTACACCTTC. Protein product: CASSFGGDYGYTF.

V is TRBV3-1 (or the pseudogene TRBV3-2) and J is TRBJ1-2; 8 bases are a match to TRBD1. CDR3 size: 18 residues. Germline V gene data show CDR1 as LGHDT and CDR2 as YNNKEL (reference sequence). Losses at the gene ends were 5 bases for V and 1 base for J; bases not matched to a gene: 15. Written as DNA, the CDR3 is TGTGCCAGCAGCAAAAGTGGCTCACAGGGGGGAGGTAACTATGGCTACACCTTC. It yields the protein CASSKSGSQGGGNYGYTF.

The chain joins TRBV7-8 to TRBJ1-4, with TRBD1 matching over 10 bases. J lost 6 bases, V lost 3 bases, and 4 bases had no gene match. Germline V gene sequence: CDR1 SGHVS, CDR2 FQNEAQ. This CDR3 has 15 residues. This CDR3 is CASSLPGQGDEKLFF. The CDR3 DNA follows: TGTGCCAGCAGCTTGCCTGGACAGGGGGATGAAAAACTGTTTTTT. Full variable domain (outside the CDR3, taken from reference TRBV7-8 and TRBJ1-4): GAGVSQSPRYKVAKRGQDVALRCDPISGHVSLFWYQQALGQGPEFLTYFQNEAQLDKSGLPSDRFFAERPEGSVSTLKIQRTQQEDSAVYLCASSLPGQGDEKLFFGSGTQLSVL.

This clone occurred once. This chain connects TRBV9 to TRBJ2-5; D is unresolved. Trimming removed 0 bases from V and 5 bases from J, with 8 bases in between. The germline CDR1 and CDR2 sequences are SGDLS and YYNGEE. This CDR3 has 13 amino acids. The DNA for the CDR3 is TGTGCCAGCAGCGTAGCTACGGACGAGACCCAGTACTTC. It yields the protein CASSVATDETQYF.

The chain is built from TRBV5-6 and TRBJ1-1; the D is unclear. The V end was cut by 3 bases, the J end by 7 bases, with 7 bases between. The CDR3 contains 11 residues. Germline V gene sequence: CDR1 SGHDT, CDR2 YYEEEE. The CDR3 DNA is TGTGCCAGCAGCTCTTACAGTGAAGCTTTCTTT. This gives the protein CASSSYSEAFF.

V and J are TRBV4-2 and TRBJ2-7, with TRBD1 identical over 9 bases. The germline V gene encodes CDR1 LGHNA and CDR2 YNFKEQ. This CDR3 contains 14 residues. V lost 10 bases, J lost 3 bases, and 10 bases stayed unmatched. CDR3 coding DNA: TGTGCCACCCGAGCCGGGACAGGGTACTACGAGCAGTACTTC. Amino acid sequence: CATRAGTGYYEQYF.

The rearrangement links TRBV7-8 to TRBJ1-6; D unresolved. Per germline, CDR1 SGHVS and CDR2 FQNEAQ. The CDR3 totals 16 residues. V lost 6 bases to trimming and J lost 0 bases, with 12 bases between them. CDR3 sequence (DNA): TGTGCCAGCAGTCAGGACGGACGCTCCTATAATTCACCCCTCCACTTT. Translated, it gives CASSQDGRSYNSPLHF.

This clone has just one count. The rearrangement joins TRBV5-4 to TRBJ1-3; D may be TRBD1 (6 bases). The germline gives CDR1 SGHNT, CDR2 YYREEE (reference sequence). The CDR3 contains 13 residues. Trimming removed 4 bases from V and 4 bases from J, with 9 bases in between. The CDR3 nucleotides are TGTGCCAGCAGCACCGGACAGGGAAACACCATATATTTT. This gives the protein CASSTGQGNTIYF. The variable domain in full, with the rest retrieved from reference TRBV5-4 and TRBJ1-3, is ETGVTQSPTHLIKTRGQQVTLRCSSQSGHNTVSWYQQALGQGPQFIFQYYREEENGRGNFPPRFSGLQFPNYSSELNVNALELDDSALYLCASSTGQGNTIYFGEGSWLTVV.

This clone was recorded once. This chain links TRBV4-3 with TRBJ1-6; TRBD1 might be the D (6 bases). Germline V gene data show CDR1 as LGHNA and CDR2 as YSLEER. V was shortened by 0 bases and J by 10 bases, with 13 bases between the two germline ends. The CDR3 is 15 amino acids. CDR3 sequence: CASSQDRGVPSPLHF. CDR3 coding DNA: TGCGCCAGCAGCCAAGATAGGGGGGTTCCCTCACCCCTCCACTTT.

The genes are TRBV4-1 and TRBJ1-3; 9 positions agree with TRBD1. Germline CDR1 and CDR2: MGHRA and YSYEKL. The CDR3 sequence is 15 residues long. The J segment lost 7 bases and the V segment lost 2 bases, leaving 6 bases of the junction unmatched. The DNA of the CDR3 is TGCGCCAGCAGCCAACCAACAGGGGGCGGGAACACCATATATTTT. Protein product: CASSQPTGGGNTIYF.

The chain couples TRBV5-1 to TRBJ1-5; D not resolved. The CDR3 spans 14 residues. The V end was cut by 2 bases, the J end by 2 bases, with 8 bases between. CDR1 and CDR2 (germline): SGHRS, YFSETQ. This CDR3 reads CASSFEGGNQPQHF. The CDR3 DNA reads TGCGCCAGCAGCTTCGAGGGTGGCAATCAGCCCCAGCATTTT.

This rearrangement joins TRBV11-2 to TRBJ1-6; TRBD1 aligns across 8 bases. Germline values: CDR1 SGHAT, CDR2 FQNNGV. Trimming took 0 bases from V and 9 from J; bases not matched to a gene: 1. The CDR3 totals 14 residues. The CDR3 nucleotides are TGTGCCAGCAGCTTAGAACAGGGGGTTTCACCCCTCCACTTT. This translates into CASSLEQGVSPLHF.

The chain links TRBV5-4 to TRBJ2-7; D unclear. Trimming stripped 2 bases from V and 6 bases from J, with 12 bases between. Germline CDR1 reads SGHNT; CDR2 reads YYREEE (reference sequence). This CDR3 region has 13 residues. CDR3 sequence (DNA): TGTGCCAGCAGCTTATTTGGGGTTTCCGAGCAGTACTTC. It specifies CASSLFGVSEQYF.

The chain is built from TRBV7-9 and TRBJ2-5; a possible D gene is TRBD2 (6 bases). Trimming stripped 7 bases from V and 9 bases from J, with 18 bases between. Germline values: CDR1 SEHNR, CDR2 FQNEAQ (reference sequence). The CDR3 loop spans 13 amino acids. The CDR3 nucleotides read TGTGCCAGCACCACCCGTCCCTGGGGGGCCCAGTACTTC. This codes for CASTTRPWGAQYF.

The rearrangement links TRBV5-6 to TRBJ2-2, with 8 bases identical to TRBD2. There are 16 residues in the CDR3. Germline V gene lookup returns CDR1 SGHDT and CDR2 YYEEEE. Losses at the gene ends were 3 bases for V and 5 bases for J; bases not matched to a gene: 9. The CDR3 region is CASSSSQRGSTGELFF. CDR3 coding DNA: TGTGCCAGCAGCTCTAGTCAGCGGGGGAGTACCGGGGAGCTGTTTTTT.

The rearrangement links TRBV7-2 to TRBJ2-3, with D possibly TRBD2 on 5 matching bases. The V end lost 1 base, the J end lost 2 bases, and 10 bases lay between the germline ends. The germline V gene has CDR1 SGHTA and CDR2 FQGNSA. The length of the CDR3 is 15 residues. The CDR3 DNA reads as TGTGCCAGCAGCTTAGATTGGGGAGCCACAGATACGCAGTATTTT. This gives the protein CASSLDWGATDTQYF.

This clone has a single count. The rearrangement joins TRBV19 to TRBJ2-7; D uncertain. The V end lost 3 bases, the J end lost 2 bases, and 8 bases lay between the germline ends. The CDR3 sequence is 13 residues long. Germline V gives CDR1 LNHDA, CDR2 SQIVND (reference sequence). The CDR3 DNA reads as TGTGCCAGTAGTATCGGGTCCCCCTACGAGCAGTACTTC. Translating gives CASSIGSPYEQYF.